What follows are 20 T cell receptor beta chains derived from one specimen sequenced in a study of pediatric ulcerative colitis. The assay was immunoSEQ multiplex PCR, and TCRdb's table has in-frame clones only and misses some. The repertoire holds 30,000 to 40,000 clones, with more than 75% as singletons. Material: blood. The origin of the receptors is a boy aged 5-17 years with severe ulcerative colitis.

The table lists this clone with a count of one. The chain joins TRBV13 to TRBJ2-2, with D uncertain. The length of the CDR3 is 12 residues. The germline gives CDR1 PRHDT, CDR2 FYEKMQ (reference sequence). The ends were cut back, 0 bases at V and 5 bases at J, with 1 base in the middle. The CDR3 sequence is CASSLGTGELFF. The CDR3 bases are TGTGCCAGCAGCTTAGGAACCGGGGAGCTGTTTTTT.

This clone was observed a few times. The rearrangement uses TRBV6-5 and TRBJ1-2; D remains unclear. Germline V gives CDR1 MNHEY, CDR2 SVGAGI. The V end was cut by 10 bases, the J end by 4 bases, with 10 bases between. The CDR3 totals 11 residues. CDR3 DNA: TGTGCCACCGTCGAGGGCTATGGCTACACCTTC. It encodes CATVEGYGYTF.

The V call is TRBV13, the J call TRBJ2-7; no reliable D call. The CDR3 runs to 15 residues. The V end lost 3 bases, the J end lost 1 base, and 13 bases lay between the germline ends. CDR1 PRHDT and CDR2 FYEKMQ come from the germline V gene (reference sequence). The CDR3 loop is CASSFQEAPSYEQYF. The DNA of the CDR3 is TGTGCCAGCAGCTTCCAGGAAGCCCCTTCCTACGAGCAGTACTTC.

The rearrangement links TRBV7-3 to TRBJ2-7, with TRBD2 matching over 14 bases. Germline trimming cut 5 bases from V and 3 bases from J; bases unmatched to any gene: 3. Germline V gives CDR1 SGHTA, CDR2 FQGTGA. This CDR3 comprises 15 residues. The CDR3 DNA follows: TGTGCCAGCAGCGTGGGACTAGCGGGGGACTACGAGCAGTACTTC. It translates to CASSVGLAGDYEQYF. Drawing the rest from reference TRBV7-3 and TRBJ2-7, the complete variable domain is GAGVSQTPSNKVTEKGKYVELRCDPISGHTALYWYRQSLGQGPEFLIYFQGTGAADDSGLPNDRFFAVRPEGSVSTLKIQRTERGDSAVYLCASSVGLAGDYEQYFGPGTRLTVT.

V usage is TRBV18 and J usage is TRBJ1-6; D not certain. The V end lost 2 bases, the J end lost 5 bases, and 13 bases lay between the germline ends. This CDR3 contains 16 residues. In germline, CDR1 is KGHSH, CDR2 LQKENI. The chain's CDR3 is CASSPIVPVDNSPLHF. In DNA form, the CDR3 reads TGTGCCAGCTCACCAATTGTGCCGGTTGATAATTCACCCCTCCACTTT.

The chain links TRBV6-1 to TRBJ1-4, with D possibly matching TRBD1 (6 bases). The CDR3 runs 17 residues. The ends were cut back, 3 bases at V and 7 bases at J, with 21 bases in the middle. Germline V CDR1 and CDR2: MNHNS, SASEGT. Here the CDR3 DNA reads TGTGCCAGCAGTGACCGTCCCCAAACAGGGTCGGGTGAAAAACTGTTTTTT. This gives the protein CASSDRPQTGSGEKLFF.

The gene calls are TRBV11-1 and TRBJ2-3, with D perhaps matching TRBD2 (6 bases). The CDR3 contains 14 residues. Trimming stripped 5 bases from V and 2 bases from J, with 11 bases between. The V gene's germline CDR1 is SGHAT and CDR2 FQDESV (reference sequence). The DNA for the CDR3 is TGTGCCAGCAGCGGTCGCGGGGCCACAGATACGCAGTATTTT. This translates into CASSGRGATDTQYF.

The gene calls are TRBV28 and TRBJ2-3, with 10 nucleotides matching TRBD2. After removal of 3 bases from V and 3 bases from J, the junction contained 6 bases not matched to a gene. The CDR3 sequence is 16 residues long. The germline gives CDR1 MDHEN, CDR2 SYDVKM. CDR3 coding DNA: TGTGCCAGCAGTTTCCAGCGGGGGGGCATAACAGATACGCAGTATTTT. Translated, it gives CASSFQRGGITDTQYF.

CDR3: CASSGGTGASNEKLFF. The CDR3 DNA reads TGCGCCAGCAGCGGAGGGACAGGAGCCTCTAATGAAAAACTGTTTTTT. The V and J genes are TRBV5-1 and TRBJ1-4; 8 positions agree with TRBD1. CDR3 length: 16 residues. With 4 bases clipped from V and 3 bases from J, the junction kept 8 bases outside the gene matches. Germline V gives CDR1 SGHRS, CDR2 YFSETQ.

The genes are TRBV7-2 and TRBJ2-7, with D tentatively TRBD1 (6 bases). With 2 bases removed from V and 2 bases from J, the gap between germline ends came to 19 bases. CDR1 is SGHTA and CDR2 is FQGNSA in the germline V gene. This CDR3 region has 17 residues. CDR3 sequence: CASSLYPNDRDTYEQYF. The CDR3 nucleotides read TGTGCCAGCAGCTTATATCCAAACGATCGGGACACCTACGAGCAGTACTTC.

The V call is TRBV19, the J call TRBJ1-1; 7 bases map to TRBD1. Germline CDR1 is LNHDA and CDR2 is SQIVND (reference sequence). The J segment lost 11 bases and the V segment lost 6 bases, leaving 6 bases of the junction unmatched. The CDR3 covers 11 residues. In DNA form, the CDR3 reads TGTGCCAGTAGGACAGGGTTTGATGCTTTCTTT. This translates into CASRTGFDAFF. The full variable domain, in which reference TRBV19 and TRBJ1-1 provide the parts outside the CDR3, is DGGITQSPKYLFRKEGQNVTLSCEQNLNHDAMYWYRQDPGQGLRLIYYSQIVNDFQKGDIAEGYSVSREKKESFPLTVTSAQKNPTAFYLCASRTGFDAFFGQGTRLTVV.

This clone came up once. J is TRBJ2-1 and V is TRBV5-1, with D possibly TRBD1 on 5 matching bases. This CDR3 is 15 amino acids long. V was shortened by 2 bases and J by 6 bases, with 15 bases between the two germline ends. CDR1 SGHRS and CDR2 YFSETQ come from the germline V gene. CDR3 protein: CASSFQPGRGNEQFF. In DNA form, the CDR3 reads TGCGCCAGCAGCTTCCAGCCCGGAAGGGGCAATGAGCAGTTCTTC.

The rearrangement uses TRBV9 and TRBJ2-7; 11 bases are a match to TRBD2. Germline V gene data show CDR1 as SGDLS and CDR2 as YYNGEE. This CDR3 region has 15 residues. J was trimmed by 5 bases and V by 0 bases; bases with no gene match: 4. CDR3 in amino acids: CASSVGVAGGHEQYF. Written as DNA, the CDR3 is TGTGCCAGCAGCGTAGGGGTAGCGGGGGGGCACGAGCAGTACTTC.

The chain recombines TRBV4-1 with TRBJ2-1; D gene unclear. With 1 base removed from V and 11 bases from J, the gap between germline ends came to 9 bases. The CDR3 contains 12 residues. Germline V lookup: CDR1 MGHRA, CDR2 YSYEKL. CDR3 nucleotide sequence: TGCGCCAGCAGCCAAGGGGCGTTGCAGCAGTTCTTC. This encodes CASSQGALQQFF.

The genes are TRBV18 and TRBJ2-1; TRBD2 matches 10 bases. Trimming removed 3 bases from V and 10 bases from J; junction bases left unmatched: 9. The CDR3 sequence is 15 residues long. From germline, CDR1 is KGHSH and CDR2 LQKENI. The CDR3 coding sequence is TGTGCCAGCTCACCGACTAGCGGGTGGCGGGGGGAGCAGTTCTTC. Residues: CASSPTSGWRGEQFF. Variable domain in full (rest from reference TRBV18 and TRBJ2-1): NAGVMQNPRHLVRRRGQEARLRCSPMKGHSHVYWYRQLPEEGLKFMVYLQKENIIDESGMPKERFSAEFPKEGPSILRIQQVVRGDSAAYFCASSPTSGWRGEQFFGPGTRLTVL.

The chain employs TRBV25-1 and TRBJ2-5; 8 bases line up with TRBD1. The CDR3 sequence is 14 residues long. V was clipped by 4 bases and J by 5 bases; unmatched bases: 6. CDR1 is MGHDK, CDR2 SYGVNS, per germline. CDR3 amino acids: CASSVTGGRETQYF. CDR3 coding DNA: TGTGCCAGCAGTGTCACAGGGGGTCGGGAGACCCAGTACTTC.

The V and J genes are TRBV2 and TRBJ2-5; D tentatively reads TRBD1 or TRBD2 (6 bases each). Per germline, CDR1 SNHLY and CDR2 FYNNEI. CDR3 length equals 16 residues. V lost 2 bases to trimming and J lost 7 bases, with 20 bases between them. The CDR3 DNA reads TGTGCCAGCAGTGAATTCGAGTTAGGGGGGTCTTCGACCCAGTACTTC. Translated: CASSEFELGGSSTQYF.

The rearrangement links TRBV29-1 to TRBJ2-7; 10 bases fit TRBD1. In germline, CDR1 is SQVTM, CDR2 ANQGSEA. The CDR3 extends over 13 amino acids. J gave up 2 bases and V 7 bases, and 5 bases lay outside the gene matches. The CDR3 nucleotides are TGCAGCGGGGGACAGGGGAATGCCTACGAGCAGTACTTC. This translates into CSGGQGNAYEQYF.

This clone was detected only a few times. CDR3 region: CASSRDSNQPQHF. DNA of the CDR3: TGTGCCAGCAGTCGGGACAGCAATCAGCCCCAGCATTTT. The chain combines TRBV6-1 with TRBJ1-5, with D possibly matching TRBD1 (5 bases). The CDR3 totals 13 residues. Trimming took 5 bases from V and 1 from J, leaving 6 bases between them. Per germline, CDR1 MNHNS and CDR2 SASEGT.

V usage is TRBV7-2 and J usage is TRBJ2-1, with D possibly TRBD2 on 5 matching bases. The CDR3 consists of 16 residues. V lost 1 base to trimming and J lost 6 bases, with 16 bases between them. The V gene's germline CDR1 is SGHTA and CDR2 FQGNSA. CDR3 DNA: TGTGCCAGCAGCTTAGATACGGCCGGAGGCTCCAATGAGCAGTTCTTC. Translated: CASSLDTAGGSNEQFF.